Below are 10 T cell receptor beta chains sequenced from a single sample in a study of early T cells in non-severe SARS-CoV-2 infection. Each CDR3 protein is one row after TCRdb ran MiXCR on the 5' RACE reads. Of fewer than 120,000 distinct CDR3 sequences listed, about 12% are singletons. The material was whole blood, obtained at baseline. The receptors derive from an adult who was a healthcare worker with PCR-confirmed SARS-CoV-2 infection or an uninfected control (not recorded which).

This clonotype has only one observation. The junction does not match germline at one end; this may be a read error. The gene calls are TRBV9 and TRBJ2-2, with 8 bases lining up with TRBD2. In germline, CDR1 is SGDLS, CDR2 YYNGEE. This CDR3 spans 16 amino acids. The CDR3 sequence is CVSSVGLAGNTGELFF. CDR3 in DNA: TGTGTCAGCAGCGTAGGGCTAGCGGGGAACACCGGGGAGCTGTTTTTT.

The CDR3 region is CASSAPRAGEGETQYF. CDR3 bases: TGTGCCAGCAGTGCCCCTCGCGCGGGTGAGGGGGAGACCCAGTACTTC. The J gene is TRBJ2-5, the V gene TRBV6-9; D tentatively fits TRBD1 or TRBD2 (5 bases each). Germline V gene sequence: CDR1 MNHGY, CDR2 SVAAGI. Trimming shortened V by 5 bases and J by 5 bases, and 21 bases separated the two germline ends. The CDR3 sequence is 16 residues long.

The genes are TRBV11-2 and TRBJ2-2, with D possibly being TRBD1 (6 bases). Germline CDR1 reads SGHAT; CDR2 reads FQNNGV. V lost 2 bases, J lost 1 base, and 14 bases lay in between. The CDR3 is 17 residues long. CDR3 sequence reads: CASSLRDTSENTGELFF. As DNA, the CDR3 is TGTGCCAGCAGCTTAAGGGACACTTCGGAGAACACCGGGGAGCTGTTTTTT.

This clonotype was recorded a few times. The DNA is omitted, as the CDR3 cannot be located on it reliably, and the CDR3 follows TCRdb's listing. The CDR3 is CASSPRQPAGFGAGELFF. The rearrangement links TRBV18 to TRBJ2-2; whether TRBD2, the table's D call, matches the DNA was not checked. Germline-derived CDR1 and CDR2 are KGHSH and LQKENI. The CDR3 numbers 18 amino acids, ends counted.

This chain links TRBV5-5 with TRBJ1-3; 8 bases agree with TRBD1. V was clipped by 4 bases and J by 4 bases; unmatched bases: 4. The length of the CDR3 is 14 residues. Germline CDR1 reads SGHKS; CDR2 reads YYEKEE (reference sequence). CDR3 protein: CASSRTGLGNTIYF. The CDR3 nucleotides read TGTGCCAGCAGCAGGACAGGGCTCGGAAACACCATATATTTT.

The V call is TRBV18, the J call TRBJ1-1, with D unclear. V lost 6 bases, J lost 0 bases, and 8 bases lay in between. From germline, CDR1 is KGHSH and CDR2 LQKENI. The CDR3 is made up of 13 amino acids. CDR3 DNA sequence: TGTGCCAGCTCCGGCGGGTTGAACACTGAAGCTTTCTTT. Protein sequence: CASSGGLNTEAFF.

This clonotype came up a few times. The chain couples TRBV30 to TRBJ2-1, with 8 bases identical to TRBD2. The CDR3 has 11 amino acids. Germline CDR1 and CDR2: GTSNPN and SVGIG (reference sequence). After removal of 4 bases from V and 10 bases from J, the junction contained 3 bases not matched to a gene. The CDR3: CAWNGGGEQFF. Here the CDR3 DNA reads TGTGCCTGGAATGGCGGGGGGGAGCAGTTCTTC.

This clonotype was counted many times. The rearrangement links TRBV28 to TRBJ1-4; 7 bases align to TRBD1. Per germline, CDR1 MDHEN and CDR2 SYDVKM. This CDR3 region has 15 residues. The V gene end was trimmed by 7 bases and the J gene end by 7 bases; junction bases not matched to a gene: 12. The CDR3 sequence is CASNESGQWGEKLFF. DNA of the CDR3: TGTGCCAGCAACGAGTCGGGACAGTGGGGTGAAAAACTGTTTTTT.

The CDR3 spells CGCILAGGRRGTDTQYF. As DNA, the CDR3 is TGTGGTTGTATCCTAGCGGGGGGCCGCCGAGGGACAGATACGCAGTATTTT. This sequence joins TRBV30 and TRBJ2-3; 11 bases are shared with TRBD2. The CDR3 sequence is 17 residues long. The germline gives CDR1 GTSNPN, CDR2 SVGIG (reference sequence).

This rearrangement joins TRBV5-1 to TRBJ2-3; D is perhaps TRBD1 or TRBD2 (5 bases each). CDR1 and CDR2 (germline): SGHRS, YFSETQ. V was cut by 0 bases and J by 2 bases, with 13 bases left in between. The CDR3 totals 16 residues. Here the CDR3 DNA reads TGCGCCAGCAGCTTGGTTGGGACGGGGCCCACAGATACGCAGTATTTT. Translation: CASSLVGTGPTDTQYF. Filled out from reference TRBV5-1 and TRBJ2-3, the complete variable domain reads KAGVTQTPRYLIKTRGQQVTLSCSPISGHRSVSWYQQTPGQGLQFLFEYFSETQRNKGNFPGRFSGRQFSNSRSEMNVSTLELGDSALYLCASSLVGTGPTDTQYFGPGTRLTVL.